This is a list of T cell receptor beta chains from one sample in a study of response to subunit inactivated influenza vaccine. One entry per CDR3 protein, called by TCRdb with MiXCR from the RT-PCR reads. The sample has approximately 500,000 distinct CDR3 sequences, 10% to 15% seen once. Sequenced material: PBMCs from blood, taken more than 35 days after vaccination. These receptors came from a man in his forties or fifties who received an inactivated influenza vaccine. The CDR3 runs from the conserved cysteine through the conserved F or W. D genes are given only for firm matches. The size of a clone is reported for some rows only, either as once, few or many, or as a class for expanded clones.

v_call	j_call	clone_size	d_call	cdr3_nt	cdr3_aa
TRBV20-1	TRBJ2-3	few	-	TGCAGTGCTAGAAAGGCGGGGGCTATCACAGATACGCAGTATTTT	CSARKAGAITDTQYF
TRBV7-9	TRBJ2-7	-	TRBD1	TGTGCCAGCAGCTTATTCGGGGACAGGGGCCACGAGCAGTACTTC	CASSLFGDRGHEQYF
TRBV7-2	TRBJ2-5	few	-	TGTGCCAGCAGTACAGGGAGGGAGACCCAGTACTTC	CASSTGRETQYF
TRBV11-2	TRBJ2-7	many	-	TGTGCCAGCAGCTTAGAGTCGAGGGGCTCGTACGAGCAGTACTTC	CASSLESRGSYEQYF
TRBV6-1	TRBJ1-2	few	-	TGTGCCAGCAGTGACAAGGTCTACGGCTACACCTTC	CASSDKVYGYTF
TRBV7-2	TRBJ1-5	-	-	TGTGCCAGCAGCTTAGTTGGGGGCCGTAGCAATCAGCCCCAGCATTTT	CASSLVGGRSNQPQHF
TRBV12-3/TRBV12-4	TRBJ2-5	many	-	TGTGCCAGCACCCTAGAAGAGACCCAGTACTTC	CASTLEETQYF
TRBV5-1	TRBJ2-1	many	TRBD1	TGCGCCAGCAGCTCGGACAGGGGGACCTACAATGAGCAGTTCTTC	CASSSDRGTYNEQFF
TRBV5-1	TRBJ2-3	few	TRBD2	TGCGCCAGCAGCAGCGCGCCTACTAGCGGGGCGGGGGATACGCAGTATTTT	CASSSAPTSGAGDTQYF
TRBV6-2/TRBV6-3	TRBJ1-5	-	-	TGTGCCAGCAGTTACACGGGCCCCGATAGACCCCAGCATTTT	CASSYTGPDRPQHF
TRBV2	TRBJ2-7	few	-	TGTGCCAGCAGTGCGGCGTGGATCGGCGAGCAGTACTTC	CASSAAWIGEQYF
TRBV19	TRBJ1-3	-	-	TGTGCCAGTAGTATCTTCAGACTCTCTGGAAACACCATATATTTT	CASSIFRLSGNTIYF
TRBV9	TRBJ2-7	-	TRBD1	TGTACCAGCAGCGCAGGGGGCGCGAGCTCCTACGAGCAGTACTTC	CTSSAGGASSYEQYF
TRBV4-1	TRBJ2-7	-	-	TGCGCCAGCAGCAAAGGACCGGCGCTCCAGCAGTACTTC	CASSKGPALQQYF
TRBV2	TRBJ2-7	-	TRBD2	TGTGCCAGCAGTGAAGCCGGACTAGCGGGAGATGAGCAGTACTTC	CASSEAGLAGDEQYF
TRBV4-2	TRBJ2-7	few	TRBD2	TGTGCCAGCAGCCAAGATCGCGCTAGCGGGAGTTGGGAGCAGTACTTC	CASSQDRASGSWEQYF